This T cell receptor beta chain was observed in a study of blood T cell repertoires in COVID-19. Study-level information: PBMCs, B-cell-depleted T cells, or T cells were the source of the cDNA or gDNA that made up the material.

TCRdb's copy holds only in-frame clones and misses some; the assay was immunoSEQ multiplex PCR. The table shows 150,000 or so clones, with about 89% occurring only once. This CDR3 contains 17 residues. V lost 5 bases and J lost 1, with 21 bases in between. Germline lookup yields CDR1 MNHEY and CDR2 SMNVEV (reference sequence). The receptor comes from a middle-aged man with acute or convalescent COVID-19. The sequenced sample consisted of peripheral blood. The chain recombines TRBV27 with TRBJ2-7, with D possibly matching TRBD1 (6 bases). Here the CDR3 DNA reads TGTGCCAGCAGTGTTGGGGGCTCGACATTGGTATCCTACGAGCAGTACTTC. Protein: CASSVGGSTLVSYEQYF.